This TCR beta chain was captured by sequencing in a study of T cells in Graves' hyperthyroidism and ophthalmopathy. As for the study in general: Peripheral blood was obtained at initial diagnosis, preceding any treatment. Study-level findings and limits: The model's output predicted ophthalmopathy at a median of about 5.9 months prior to onset. Ophthalmopathy cases were set apart from stable hyperthyroidism by a 13 V-J model.

TCR beta CDR3 region amplification was performed from RNA transcripts. HTBI primers were employed in a first-round RT-PCR of the TCR CDR3. From the multiplex PCR reads, TCRdb called clonotypes with MiXCR, one entry per CDR3 protein. The sample carries approximately 400,000 distinct CDR3 sequences, about 15% recorded once. This clonotype was counted a few times. Antigen specificity is unknown. The sequenced sample consisted of blood. The TCR was taken from a woman between 25 and 40 years old with Graves' hyperthyroidism.

CDR3 in DNA: TGTGCCTGGAGCCGCGGACAGGGGGGACTGTTTTTT. Its protein is CAWSRGQGGLFF. This rearrangement joins TRBV30 to TRBJ1-4; 10 positions match TRBD1. This CDR3 has 12 amino acids. Germline CDR1 reads GTSNPN; CDR2 reads SVGIG (reference sequence). V was clipped by 3 bases and J by 13 bases; unmatched bases: 5.